The present TCR beta chain was sequenced within a study of CD8+ T cells in alopecia areata. Study findings and constraints: Researchers report lesional scalp, most notably alopecia totalis/universalis, outstripped normal scalp in clonality.

With regard to this clone: Antigen specificity is unknown. The identical CDR3 is also encoded by other nucleotide sequences in the sample.

Following RNA extraction, reverse transcription yielded cDNA that acted as the sequencing template. Here immunoSEQ multiplex PCR was the method, and the copy in TCRdb shows in-frame clones only, minus some. The sample includes 150,000 to 200,000 clones, 50% to 70% of them seen just once. Described treatment: oral pan-JAK inhibitor, 5-10 mg twice daily. T lymphocytes (CD4+ and CD8+) were sorted from PBMCs. Trimming cost V 3 bases and J 3 bases, with 11 bases left between them. The CDR3 is 13 residues long. Germline V lookup: CDR1 GTSNPN, CDR2 SVGIG (reference sequence). The chain carries TRBV30 and TRBJ1-2; tentative D call: TRBD1 (6 bases). This receptor was identified in a human donor with alopecia areata. Sequencing used CD4+ T cells sorted from blood, obtained around week 50, from a patient treated with tofacitinib. The CDR3 bases are TGTGCCTGGAGCGGGGGGCGCGACTATGGCTACACCTTC. As protein: CAWSGGRDYGYTF.